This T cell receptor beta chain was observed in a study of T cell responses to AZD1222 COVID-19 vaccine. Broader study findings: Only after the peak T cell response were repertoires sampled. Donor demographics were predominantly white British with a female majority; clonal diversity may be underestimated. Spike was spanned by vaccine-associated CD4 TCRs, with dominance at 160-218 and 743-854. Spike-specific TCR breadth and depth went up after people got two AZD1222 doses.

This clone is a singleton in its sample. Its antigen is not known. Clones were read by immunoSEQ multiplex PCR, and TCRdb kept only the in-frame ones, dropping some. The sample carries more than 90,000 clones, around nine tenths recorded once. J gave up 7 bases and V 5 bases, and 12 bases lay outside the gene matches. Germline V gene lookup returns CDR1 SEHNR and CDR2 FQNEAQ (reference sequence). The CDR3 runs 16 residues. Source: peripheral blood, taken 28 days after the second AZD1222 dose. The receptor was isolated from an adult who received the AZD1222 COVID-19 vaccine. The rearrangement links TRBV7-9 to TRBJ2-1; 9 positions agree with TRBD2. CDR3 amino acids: CASSHLGAGGPNEQFF. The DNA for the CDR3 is TGTGCCAGCAGCCACCTGGGCGCGGGAGGGCCTAATGAGCAGTTCTTC.